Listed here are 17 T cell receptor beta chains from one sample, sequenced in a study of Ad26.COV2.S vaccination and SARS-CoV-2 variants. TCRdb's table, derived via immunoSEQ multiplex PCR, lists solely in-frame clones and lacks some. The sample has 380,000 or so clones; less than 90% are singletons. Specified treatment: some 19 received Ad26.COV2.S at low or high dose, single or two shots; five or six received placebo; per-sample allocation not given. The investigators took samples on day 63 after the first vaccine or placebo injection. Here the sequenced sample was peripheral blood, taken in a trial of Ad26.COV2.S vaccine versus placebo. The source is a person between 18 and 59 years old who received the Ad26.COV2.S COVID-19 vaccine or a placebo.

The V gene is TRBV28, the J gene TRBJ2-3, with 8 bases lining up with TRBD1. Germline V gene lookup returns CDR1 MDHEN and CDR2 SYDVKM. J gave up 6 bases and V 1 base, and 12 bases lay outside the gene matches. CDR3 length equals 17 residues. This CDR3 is CASSLFGTGDSRDTQYF. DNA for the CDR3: TGTGCCAGCAGTTTATTCGGGACAGGAGACTCTCGGGATACGCAGTATTTT.

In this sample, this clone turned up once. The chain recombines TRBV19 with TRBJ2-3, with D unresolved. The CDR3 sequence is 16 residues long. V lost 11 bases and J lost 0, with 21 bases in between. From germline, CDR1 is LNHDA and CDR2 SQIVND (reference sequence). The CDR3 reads CASKFHLKASTDTQYF. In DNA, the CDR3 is TGTGCCTCAAAGTTTCACCTAAAAGCTAGCACAGATACGCAGTATTTT.

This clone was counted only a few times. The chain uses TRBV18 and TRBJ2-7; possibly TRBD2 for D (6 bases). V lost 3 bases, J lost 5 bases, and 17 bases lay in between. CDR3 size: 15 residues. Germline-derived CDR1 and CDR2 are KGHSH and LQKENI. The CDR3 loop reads CASSPESSVTHEQYF. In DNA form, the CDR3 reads TGTGCCAGCTCACCGGAGTCTAGCGTAACACACGAGCAGTACTTC.

The CDR3 DNA sequence: TGTGCCAGCACCTTAGGGGGCACTAATGAAAAACTGTTTTTT. Amino acids: CASTLGGTNEKLFF. The rearrangement joins TRBV2 to TRBJ1-4, with 7 bases that match TRBD1. After removal of 7 bases from V and 2 bases from J, the junction contained 4 bases not matched to a gene. The CDR3 sequence is 14 residues long. Per germline, CDR1 SNHLY and CDR2 FYNNEI.

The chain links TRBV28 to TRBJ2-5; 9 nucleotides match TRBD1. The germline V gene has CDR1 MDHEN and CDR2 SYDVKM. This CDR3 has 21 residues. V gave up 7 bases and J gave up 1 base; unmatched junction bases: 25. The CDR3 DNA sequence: TGTGCCAGCACACTAACCCTAGGGTGGGACAGGGAAATAACCCCCCAAGAGACCCAGTACTTC. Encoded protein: CASTLTLGWDREITPQETQYF.

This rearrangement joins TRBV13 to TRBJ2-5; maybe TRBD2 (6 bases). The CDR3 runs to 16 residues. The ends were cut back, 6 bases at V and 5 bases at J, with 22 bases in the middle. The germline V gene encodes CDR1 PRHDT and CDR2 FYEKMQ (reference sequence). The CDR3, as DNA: TGTGCCAGCAGATCTAGCGATGGCCCTTCTCGGGAGACCCAGTACTTC. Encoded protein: CASRSSDGPSRETQYF.

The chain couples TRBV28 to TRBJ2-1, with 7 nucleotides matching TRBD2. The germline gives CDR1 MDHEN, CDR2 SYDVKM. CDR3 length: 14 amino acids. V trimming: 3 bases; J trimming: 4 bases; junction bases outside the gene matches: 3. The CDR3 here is CASSLVGGYNEQFF. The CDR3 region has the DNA TGTGCCAGCAGTTTGGTGGGGGGGTACAATGAGCAGTTCTTC.

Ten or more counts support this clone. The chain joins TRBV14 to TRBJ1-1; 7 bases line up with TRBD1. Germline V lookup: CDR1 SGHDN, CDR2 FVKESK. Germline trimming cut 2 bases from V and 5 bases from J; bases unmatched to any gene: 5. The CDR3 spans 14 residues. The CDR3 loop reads CASSQMGQKTEAFF. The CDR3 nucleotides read TGTGCCAGCAGCCAAATGGGACAGAAGACTGAAGCTTTCTTT.

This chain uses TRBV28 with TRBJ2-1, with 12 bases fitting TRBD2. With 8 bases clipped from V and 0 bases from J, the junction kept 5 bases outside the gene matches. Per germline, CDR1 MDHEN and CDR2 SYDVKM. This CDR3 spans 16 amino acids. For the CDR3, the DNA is TGTGCCAGCGTTGGACTAGCGGGGCACTCCTACAATGAGCAGTTCTTC. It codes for CASVGLAGHSYNEQFF.

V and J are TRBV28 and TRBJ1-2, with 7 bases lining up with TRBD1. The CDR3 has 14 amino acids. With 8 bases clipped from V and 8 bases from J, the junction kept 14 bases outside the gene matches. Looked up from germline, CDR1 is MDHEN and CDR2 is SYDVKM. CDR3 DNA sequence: TGTGCCAGCTTGATACAGGGACAGAAGGACGGCTACACCTTC. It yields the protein CASLIQGQKDGYTF.

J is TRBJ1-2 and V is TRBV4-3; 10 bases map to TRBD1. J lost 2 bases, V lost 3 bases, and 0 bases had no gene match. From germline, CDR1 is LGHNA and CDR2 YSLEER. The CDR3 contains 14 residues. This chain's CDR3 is CASSQDRGNYGYTF. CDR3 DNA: TGCGCCAGCAGCCAGGACAGGGGGAACTATGGCTACACCTTC.

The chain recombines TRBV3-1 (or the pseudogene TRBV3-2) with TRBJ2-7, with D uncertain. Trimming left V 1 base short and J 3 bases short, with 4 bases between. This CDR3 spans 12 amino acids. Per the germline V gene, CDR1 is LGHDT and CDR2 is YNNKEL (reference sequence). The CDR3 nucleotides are TGTGCCAGCAGCCAAGGGGTCTACGAGCAGTACTTC. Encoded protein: CASSQGVYEQYF.

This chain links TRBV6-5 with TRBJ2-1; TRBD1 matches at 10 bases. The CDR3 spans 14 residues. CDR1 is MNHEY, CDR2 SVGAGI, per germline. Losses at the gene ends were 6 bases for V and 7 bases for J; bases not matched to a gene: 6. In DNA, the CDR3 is TGTGCCAGCAGGAGGGGACAGGGGAGGAATGAGCAGTTCTTC. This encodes CASRRGQGRNEQFF.

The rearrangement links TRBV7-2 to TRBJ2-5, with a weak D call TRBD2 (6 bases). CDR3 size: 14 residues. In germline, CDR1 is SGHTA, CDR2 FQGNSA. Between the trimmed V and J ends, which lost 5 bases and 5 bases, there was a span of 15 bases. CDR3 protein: CASSPPAGRETQYF. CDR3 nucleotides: TGTGCCAGCAGCCCCCCAGCGGGCAGGGAGACCCAGTACTTC.

The CDR3 region is CASSYSLGQHNSYEQYF. Here the CDR3 DNA reads TGTGCCAGCAGTTACTCCCTTGGACAGCATAACTCCTACGAGCAGTACTTC. This chain uses TRBV6-2 or TRBV6-3 with TRBJ2-7; perhaps TRBD1 as D (6 bases). Trimming cost V 0 bases and J 0 bases, with 15 bases left between them. CDR1 is MNHEY and CDR2 is SVGEGT in the germline V gene. The CDR3 consists of 17 residues.

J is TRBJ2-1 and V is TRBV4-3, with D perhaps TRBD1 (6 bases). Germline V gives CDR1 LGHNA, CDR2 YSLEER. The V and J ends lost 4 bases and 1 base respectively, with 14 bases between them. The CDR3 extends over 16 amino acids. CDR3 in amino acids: CASSPKGGGSYNEQFF. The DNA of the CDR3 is TGCGCCAGCAGCCCCAAAGGGGGTGGGTCCTACAATGAGCAGTTCTTC.

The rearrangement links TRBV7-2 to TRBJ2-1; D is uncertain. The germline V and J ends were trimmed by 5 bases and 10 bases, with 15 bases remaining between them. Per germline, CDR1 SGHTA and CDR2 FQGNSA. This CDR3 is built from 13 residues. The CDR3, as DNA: TGTGCCAGCAGCCCGTCCGTCTCGCTGGAGCAGTTCTTC. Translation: CASSPSVSLEQFF.